The clone carrying this TCR beta chain was recorded a few times. The data were obtained in a study of cytomegalovirus exposure and HLA in healthy donors. Study-level background: One earlier analysis, a look at about 179 million T cells, found about 110 million unique TCR beta sequences.

The germline V and J ends were trimmed by 2 bases and 0 bases, with 7 bases remaining between them. CDR1 GTSNPN and CDR2 SVGIG come from the germline V gene (reference sequence). CDR3 length equals 13 residues. Amplification used 60 Vbeta primers and 13 Jbeta primers. Here immunoSEQ multiplex PCR was the method, and the copy in TCRdb shows in-frame clones only, minus some. The table lists about 190,000 clones, 70% to 80% of them singletons. This clonotype was sampled from a woman aged 45-65 years in good health and CMV-seronegative. V is TRBV30 and J is TRBJ1-1; D ambiguous. The sample taken for sequencing was PBMCs. CDR3: CAWSRGMNTEAFF. The CDR3 nucleotides are TGTGCCTGGAGTCGGGGAATGAACACTGAAGCTTTCTTT.